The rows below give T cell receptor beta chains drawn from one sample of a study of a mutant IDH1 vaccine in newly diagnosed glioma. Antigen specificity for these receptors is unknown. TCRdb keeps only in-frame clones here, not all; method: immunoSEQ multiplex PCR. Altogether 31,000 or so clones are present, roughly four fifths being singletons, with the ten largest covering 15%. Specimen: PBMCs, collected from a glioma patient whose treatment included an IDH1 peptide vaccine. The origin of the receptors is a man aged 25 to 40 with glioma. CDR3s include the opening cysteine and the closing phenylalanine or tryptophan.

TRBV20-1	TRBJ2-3	CSARPRIRQYF
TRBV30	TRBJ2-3	CAWRTSGSTDTQYF
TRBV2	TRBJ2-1	CASSDETLNEQFF
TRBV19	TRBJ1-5	CASNYQGFRNQPQHF
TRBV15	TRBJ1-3	CATSRDVGFGNTIYF
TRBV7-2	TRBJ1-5	CASSGYRAQPQHF
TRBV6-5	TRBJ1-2	CASRQDRGGYTF
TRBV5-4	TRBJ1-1	CASSSGPENTEAFF
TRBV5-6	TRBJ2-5	CASSPSSGTPQGYQETQYF
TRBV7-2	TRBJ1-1	CASSLIVLGPPNTEAFF
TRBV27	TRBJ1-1	CASSLGQKYTEAFF
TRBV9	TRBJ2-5	CASSPRSGWYQETQYF
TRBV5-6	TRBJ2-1	CASSLGQGHYNEQFF
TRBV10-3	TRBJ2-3	CAISEYVGGADTQYF
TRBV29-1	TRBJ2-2	CSVGTGGTGELFF
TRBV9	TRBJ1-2	CASSVVVGGVYGYTF
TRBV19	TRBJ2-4	CASSIGGGKNIQYF
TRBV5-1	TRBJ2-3	CASSLGDTRTDTQYF
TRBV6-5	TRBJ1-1	CASSYGTNTEAFF
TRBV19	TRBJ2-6	CASTLDRAGANVLTF
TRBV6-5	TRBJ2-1	CASMRSNNEQFF
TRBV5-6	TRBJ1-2	CASSLSLANYGYTF
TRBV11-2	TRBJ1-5	CASSSGPIQHF
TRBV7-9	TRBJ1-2	CASSAFDRTGGYTF